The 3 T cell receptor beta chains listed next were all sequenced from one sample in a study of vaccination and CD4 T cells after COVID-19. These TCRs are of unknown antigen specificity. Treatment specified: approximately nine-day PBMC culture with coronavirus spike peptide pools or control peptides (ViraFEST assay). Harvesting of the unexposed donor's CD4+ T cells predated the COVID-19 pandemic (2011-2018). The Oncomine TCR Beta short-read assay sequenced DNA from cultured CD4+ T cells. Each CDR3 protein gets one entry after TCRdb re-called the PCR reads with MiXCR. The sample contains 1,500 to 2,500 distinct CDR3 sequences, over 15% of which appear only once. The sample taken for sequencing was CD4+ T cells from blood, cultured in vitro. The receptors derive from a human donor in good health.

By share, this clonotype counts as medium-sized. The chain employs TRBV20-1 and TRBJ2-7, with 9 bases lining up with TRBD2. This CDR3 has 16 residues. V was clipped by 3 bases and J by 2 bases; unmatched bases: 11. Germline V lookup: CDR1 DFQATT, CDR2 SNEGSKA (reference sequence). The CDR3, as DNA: TGCAGTGCTAGGATCCCCCGAGCGGGAGGCCCCTACGAGCAGTACTTC. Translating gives CSARIPRAGGPYEQYF.

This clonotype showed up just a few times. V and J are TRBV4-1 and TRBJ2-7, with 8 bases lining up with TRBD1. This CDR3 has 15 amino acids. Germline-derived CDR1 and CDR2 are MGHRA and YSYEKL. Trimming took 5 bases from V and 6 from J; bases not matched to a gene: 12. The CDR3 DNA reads TGCGCCAGCAGCGTAGGACAGGGTGGGTTGGGCGAGCAGTACTTC. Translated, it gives CASSVGQGGLGEQYF.

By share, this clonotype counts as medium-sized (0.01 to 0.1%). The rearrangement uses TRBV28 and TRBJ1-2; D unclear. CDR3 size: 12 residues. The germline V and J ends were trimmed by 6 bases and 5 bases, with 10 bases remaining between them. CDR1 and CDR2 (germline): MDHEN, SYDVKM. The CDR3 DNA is TGTGCCAGCAGCCCGGGGTTTTATGGCTACACCTTC. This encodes CASSPGFYGYTF.